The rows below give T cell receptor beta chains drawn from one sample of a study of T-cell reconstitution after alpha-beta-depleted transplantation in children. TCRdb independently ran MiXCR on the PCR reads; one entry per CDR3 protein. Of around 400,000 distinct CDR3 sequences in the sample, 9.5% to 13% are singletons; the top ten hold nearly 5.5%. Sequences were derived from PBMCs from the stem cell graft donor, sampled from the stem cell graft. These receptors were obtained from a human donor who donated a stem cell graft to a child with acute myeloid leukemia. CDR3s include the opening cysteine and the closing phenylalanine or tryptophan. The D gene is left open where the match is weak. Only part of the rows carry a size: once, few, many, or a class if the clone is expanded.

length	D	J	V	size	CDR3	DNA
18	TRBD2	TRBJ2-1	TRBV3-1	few	CASSQEVAASGSIDEQFF	TGTGCCAGCAGCCAAGAAGTTGCGGCTAGCGGGAGTATCGATGAGCAGTTCTTC
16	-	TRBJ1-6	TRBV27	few	CASSLLTTAYNSPLHF	TGTGCCAGCAGTTTATTGACGACAGCATATAATTCACCCCTCCACTTT
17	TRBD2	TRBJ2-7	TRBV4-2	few	CASSRSPGGITSYEQYF	TGTGCCAGCAGCCGCTCCCCGGGGGGGATTACGTCCTACGAGCAGTACTTC
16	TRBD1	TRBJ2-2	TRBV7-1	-	CAMSSNTGGGTGELFF	TGTGCCATGAGCTCAAATACAGGGGGCGGGACCGGGGAGCTGTTTTTT
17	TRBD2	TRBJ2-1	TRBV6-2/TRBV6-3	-	CASSYPELAGGPYEQFF	TGTGCCAGCAGTTACCCCGAACTAGCGGGAGGGCCCTATGAGCAGTTCTTC
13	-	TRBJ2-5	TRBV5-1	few	CASSTVAQETQYF	TGCGCCAGCAGCACGGTGGCCCAAGAGACCCAGTACTTC
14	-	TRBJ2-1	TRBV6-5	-	CATARVARRDEQFF	TGTGCCACCGCGCGGGTAGCGCGCCGCGATGAGCAGTTCTTC
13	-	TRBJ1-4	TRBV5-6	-	CASSFGPNEKLFF	TGTGCCAGCAGCTTTGGACCAAATGAAAAACTGTTTTTT
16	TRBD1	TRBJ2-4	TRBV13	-	CASSTTGVLAKNIQYF	TGTGCCAGCAGCACGACAGGGGTTCTAGCCAAAAACATTCAGTACTTC
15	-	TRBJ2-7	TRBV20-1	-	CSARDPSSGPYEQYF	TGCAGTGCTAGAGATCCATCGTCGGGGCCCTACGAGCAGTACTTC
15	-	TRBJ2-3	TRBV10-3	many	CAISDASSATDTQYF	TGTGCCATCAGTGATGCCTCCTCCGCCACAGATACGCAGTATTTT
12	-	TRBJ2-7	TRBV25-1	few	CASSDQRYEQYF	TGTGCCAGCAGTGACCAAAGATACGAGCAGTACTTC
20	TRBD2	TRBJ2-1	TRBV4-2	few	CASSPVMRTSGRKSYNEQFF	TGTGCCAGCAGCCCGGTTATGAGGACTAGCGGGAGAAAATCCTACAATGAGCAGTTCTTC
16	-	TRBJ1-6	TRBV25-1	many	CASSEIVHWEFSPLHF	TGTGCCAGCAGTGAAATAGTCCATTGGGAATTTTCACCCCTCCACTTT
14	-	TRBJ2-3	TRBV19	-	CASRQAFSTDTQYF	TGTGCCAGTAGGCAGGCGTTTAGCACAGATACGCAGTATTTT
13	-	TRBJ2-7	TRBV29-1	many	CSVETGATYEQYF	TGCAGCGTCGAGACAGGCGCCACCTACGAGCAGTACTTC
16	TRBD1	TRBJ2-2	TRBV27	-	CASSSQGAMRTGELFF	TGTGCCAGCAGTTCCCAGGGGGCGATGAGGACCGGGGAGCTGTTTTTT
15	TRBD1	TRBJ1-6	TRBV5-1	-	CASSFGTGNNSPLHF	TGCGCCAGCAGCTTCGGGACAGGGAATAATTCACCCCTCCACTTT
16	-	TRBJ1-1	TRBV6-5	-	CASSFKGLGVNTEAFF	TGTGCCAGCAGTTTTAAAGGGTTAGGGGTAAACACTGAAGCTTTCTTT
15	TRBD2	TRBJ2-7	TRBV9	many	CASSPRTSGIYEQYF	TGTGCCAGCAGCCCCCGGACTAGCGGGATCTACGAGCAGTACTTC
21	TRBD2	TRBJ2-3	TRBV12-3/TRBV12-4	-	CASSFHSGLAGRTTRTDTQYF	TGTGCCAGCAGTTTTCATTCCGGGCTAGCGGGACGAACCACCAGGACAGATACGCAGTATTTT
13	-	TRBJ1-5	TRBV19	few	CASNLQGGQPQHF	TGTGCCAGTAATCTACAGGGCGGGCAGCCCCAGCATTTT
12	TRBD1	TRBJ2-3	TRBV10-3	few	CAITGDTDTQYF	TGTGCCATAACAGGGGACACAGATACGCAGTATTTT
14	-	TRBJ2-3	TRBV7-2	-	CASSYKFLQDTQYF	TGTGCCAGCAGCTACAAGTTCCTACAAGATACGCAGTATTTT
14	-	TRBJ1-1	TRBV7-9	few	CASSSRGKGFEAFF	TGTGCCAGCAGCTCAAGGGGGAAGGGTTTTGAAGCTTTCTTT
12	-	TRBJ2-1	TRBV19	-	CASSIPYGEQFF	TGTGCCAGTAGTATTCCATACGGGGAGCAGTTCTTC
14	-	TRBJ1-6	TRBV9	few	CASDSGTDNSPLHF	TGTGCCAGCGACTCCGGGACTGATAATTCACCCCTCCACTTT
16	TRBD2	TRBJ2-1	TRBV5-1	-	CASSSVSSGRDDEQFF	TGCGCCAGCAGCAGCGTCTCTAGCGGGAGGGATGATGAGCAGTTCTTC
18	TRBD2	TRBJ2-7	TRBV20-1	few	CSAAGGLREFGSPYEQYF	TGCAGTGCGGCTGGTGGGTTGCGGGAGTTTGGGTCCCCCTACGAGCAGTACTTC
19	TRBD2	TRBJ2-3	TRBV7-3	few	CASSLMPLAGGFSTDTQYF	TGTGCCAGCAGCTTAATGCCACTAGCGGGGGGGTTTAGCACAGATACGCAGTATTTT
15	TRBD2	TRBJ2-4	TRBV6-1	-	CASSQVAGAKNIQYF	TGTGCCAGCAGTCAGGTAGCGGGAGCCAAAAACATTCAGTACTTC
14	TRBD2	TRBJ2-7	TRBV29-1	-	CSVRTSGQSYEQYF	TGCAGCGTGCGGACTAGCGGGCAATCCTACGAGCAGTACTTC
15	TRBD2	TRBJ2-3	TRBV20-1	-	CSAGGLADRMDTQYF	TGCAGTGCTGGTGGACTAGCGGATCGGATGGATACGCAGTATTTT
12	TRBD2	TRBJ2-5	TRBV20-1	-	CSAQRGQETQYF	TGCAGTGCACAGCGGGGCCAAGAGACCCAGTACTTC
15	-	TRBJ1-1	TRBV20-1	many	CSARDKANMNTEAFF	TGCAGTGCTAGAGATAAGGCCAATATGAACACTGAAGCTTTCTTT
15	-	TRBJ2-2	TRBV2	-	CASSEAGASTGELFF	TGTGCCAGCAGTGAGGCGGGGGCAAGCACCGGGGAGCTGTTTTTT
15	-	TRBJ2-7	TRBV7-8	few	CASSSREDRTYEQYF	TGTGCCAGCAGCTCAAGGGAGGACAGGACCTACGAGCAGTACTTC
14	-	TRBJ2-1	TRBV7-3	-	CASSLFLAPNEQFF	TGTGCCAGCAGCTTATTCCTAGCGCCCAATGAGCAGTTCTTC
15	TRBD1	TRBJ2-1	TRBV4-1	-	CASTPGTGGLGEQFF	TGCGCCAGCACACCCGGGACAGGGGGTTTGGGTGAGCAGTTCTTC